This T cell receptor (beta chain) is from a study of blood T cell repertoires in COVID-19 (dated by TCRdb to the early 2020s). About the full investigation: Samples from collaborators originated in the United States, Italy and Spain and spanned both the acute and convalescent phases of COVID-19. The repertoires were made available in a free public database intended to serve as a resource for research on the immune response to SARS-CoV-2. A de-identified subject ID, COVID-19 status, age in years and sex were almost always included in the sample metadata. The samples were drawn from the first 160 participants of the ongoing ImmuneRACE study and from 1,200 or so subjects provided by 6 global collaborators. The material from the prospective study consisted of cDNA or gDNA derived from T cells, B-cell-depleted T cells, or PBMCs. Subjects who had been exposed to COVID-19, were actively infected with it, or had recovered from it provided the deeply sampled blood TCRbeta repertoires that made up the dataset. Where HLA class I and class II types were available, the types were taken from metadata supplied by the sample provider, not from assay-based typing. On the study overall, not on this receptor specifically: Clinical and demographic metadata were provided uncurated, with the amount varying by source and participant.

The immunoSEQ Assay, a bias-controlled multiplex PCR, was used to amplify TCRbeta CDR3 regions from genomic DNA. As for the original processing: Nucleated cell counts per sample were estimated from amplification of reference gene primers within the assay. Sequence reads were collapsed and filtered to measure the absolute abundance of every unique TCRbeta CDR3 rearrangement. For each sample, productive Simpson clonality was calculated as the square root of Simpson's diversity index across productive rearrangements. What TCRdb holds here is the immuneACCESS table cut down to in-frame rearrangements. Part of the clones is not present; checked against another copy, under half of the missing clones reflect an unresolved V gene, and the others are unexplained. The D gene and trimming were derived from the DNA, and the V and J assignments and clone size from that table. Here the sample has about 190,000 clones; more than 70% occur a single time. The ten largest clones add up to roughly 4% of the sample.

Collaborating institutions collected whole blood in K2EDTA tubes following their own protocols. For TCRbeta analysis, collaborators shipped samples in one of three forms: frozen whole blood, isolated PBMCs, or DNA extracted from either of those sample types. To note about this clone: This clone's antigen is unknown. Qualities for individual bases were not recorded, and no much larger clone is one base off.

From the cysteine up to the phenylalanine, the CDR3 has a length of 15 residues. Only the CDR3 portion is preserved as DNA: 45 bases, with reading frame beginning at the first base. The germline V gene specifies SGHAT as CDR1 and FQNNGV as CDR2. V is clipped by 1 base and J by 1 base, and the sequence between their germline boundaries is 8 bases long. The chain employs TRBV11-2 and TRBJ2-1; the D gene is not confidently resolved. Source material: peripheral blood. This sequence was found in a woman under 40 with acute or convalescent COVID-19. CDR3 protein: CASSLGRSSYNEQFF. The nucleotide sequence reads as follows: TGTGCCAGCAGCTTAGGCCGGAGTTCCTACAATGAGCAGTTCTTC.